These 17 T cell receptor beta chains share one sample of origin, sequenced in a study of blood T cell repertoires in COVID-19. Produced via immunoSEQ multiplex PCR; TCRdb's table is partial and in-frame only. In the table there are hundreds of thousands of clones, around four fifths of which are singletons. The source material was PBMCs or T cells enriched from blood (not recorded which). The receptors stem from a woman between 40 and 50 years old who had been exposed to COVID-19.

This chain joins TRBV6-5 and TRBJ1-2, with 7 bases that match TRBD1. V was clipped by 2 bases and J by 7 bases; unmatched bases: 13. The germline V gene encodes CDR1 MNHEY and CDR2 SVGAGI. This CDR3 comprises 16 residues. The CDR3 reads CASSYLLTGPGSGYTF. CDR3 DNA: TGTGCCAGCAGTTACCTACTGACAGGGCCGGGGAGTGGCTACACCTTC.

This clone was observed a few times. The CDR3 loop reads CASSYGRDSRGGYTF. In nucleotides, the CDR3 is TGTGCCAGCAGTTACGGAAGGGACAGCCGCGGGGGCTACACCTTC. The chain recombines TRBV6-5 with TRBJ1-2; 7 bases agree with TRBD1. The V gene end was trimmed by 2 bases and the J gene end by 8 bases; junction bases not matched to a gene: 11. Germline assignment: CDR1 MNHEY and CDR2 SVGAGI. CDR3 length: 15 amino acids.

V and J are TRBV28 and TRBJ2-3; TRBD2 agrees at 8 bases. CDR3 length: 15 amino acids. The germline V gene has CDR1 MDHEN and CDR2 SYDVKM. Trimming at V came to 2 bases and at J to 14 bases, leaving 15 bases not matched to a gene. CDR3 DNA sequence: TGTGCCAGCAGTTTACTCGCCGGGGGGGTGAGCCATCCGTATTTT. It codes for CASSLLAGGVSHPYF.

The chain uses TRBV29-1 and TRBJ1-5, with unresolved D. Germline lookup yields CDR1 SQVTM and CDR2 ANQGSEA. This CDR3 has 14 residues. Between the trimmed V and J ends, which lost 5 bases and 0 bases, there was a span of 11 bases. DNA for the CDR3: TGCAGCGTTCGTACAGAAAATAGCAATCAGCCCCAGCATTTT. Translated: CSVRTENSNQPQHF.

This chain connects TRBV19 to TRBJ1-6; no clear D. The V and J ends lost 5 bases and 0 bases respectively, with 14 bases between them. The CDR3 is 17 amino acids. Germline CDR1 reads LNHDA; CDR2 reads SQIVND (reference sequence). Here the CDR3 reads CASSPADSSSYNSPLHF. As DNA, the CDR3 is TGTGCCAGTAGTCCAGCGGACTCCAGCTCCTATAATTCACCCCTCCACTTT. Together with reference TRBV19 and TRBJ1-6, the CDR3 gives the full variable domain: DGGITQSPKYLFRKEGQNVTLSCEQNLNHDAMYWYRQDPGQGLRLIYYSQIVNDFQKGDIAEGYSVSREKKESFPLTVTSAQKNPTAFYLCASSPADSSSYNSPLHFGNGTRLTVT.

This clone has only a few counts. Other DNA sequences in this specimen translate into the identical CDR3. This chain joins TRBV5-5 and TRBJ2-7; a possible D gene is TRBD1 (6 bases). Trimming shortened V by 2 bases and J by 4 bases, and 13 bases separated the two germline ends. This CDR3 is built from 14 residues. Germline values: CDR1 SGHKS, CDR2 YYEKEE (reference sequence). In nucleotides, the CDR3 is TGTGCCAGCAGCTTAGGCCAGGGGTTTTACGAGCAGTACTTC. Residues: CASSLGQGFYEQYF.

The chain employs TRBV12-3 or TRBV12-4 and TRBJ1-2; D ambiguous. The CDR3 sequence is 12 residues long. V was pared by 4 bases and J by 3 bases, with 6 bases between. The CDR3 DNA is TGTGCCAGCAGTTCCGGGGACTATGGCTACACCTTC. Amino acids: CASSSGDYGYTF.

This clone turned up a few times. The chain employs TRBV27 and TRBJ1-2; 9 bases match TRBD1. J lost 3 bases, V lost 5 bases, and 13 bases had no gene match. CDR1 is MNHEY and CDR2 is SMNVEV in the germline V gene (reference sequence). The CDR3 runs 17 residues. CDR3 sequence reads: CASSRFRDRETDYGYTF. The CDR3 DNA reads as TGTGCCAGCAGTCGCTTCCGGGACAGGGAGACCGACTATGGCTACACCTTC.

CDR3 loop: CASSSAGGAQHF. The CDR3 bases are TGTGCCAGCAGTTCCGCCGGCGGAGCCCAGCATTTT. The chain has TRBV28 and TRBJ1-5; the D is unclear. The V end lost 4 bases, the J end lost 11 bases, and 12 bases lay between the germline ends. The V gene's germline CDR1 is MDHEN and CDR2 SYDVKM. This CDR3 has 12 residues.

A remark on this clone: At the DNA level, this CDR3 is encoded by other sequences in the same sample as well. The J gene is TRBJ2-7, the V gene TRBV12-3 or TRBV12-4, with D maybe TRBD1 (5 bases). The length of the CDR3 is 13 residues. The V gene lost 2 bases and the J gene lost 2 bases, with 7 bases spanning the gap. CDR3 amino acids: CASSLTGAYEQYF. For the CDR3, the DNA is TGTGCCAGCAGTTTAACAGGAGCCTACGAGCAGTACTTC.

The chain employs TRBV6-1 and TRBJ2-3, with a weak D call TRBD1 (6 bases). Trimming left V 4 bases short and J 1 base short, with 15 bases between. CDR1 MNHNS and CDR2 SASEGT come from the germline V gene. The CDR3 loop spans 16 amino acids. In DNA, the CDR3 is TGTGCCAGCAGTGTCGGACAGTATGTAGGCACAGATACGCAGTATTTT. The encoded protein is CASSVGQYVGTDTQYF.

The V call is TRBV20-1, the J call TRBJ1-5; D uncertain. Deletions cut 3 bases from V and 3 bases from J, with 18 bases between. Germline CDR1 and CDR2: DFQATT and SNEGSKA (reference sequence). This CDR3 contains 16 residues. The CDR3: CSASGGSLGFNQPQHF. CDR3 nucleotide sequence: TGCAGTGCTAGTGGAGGATCGCTCGGGTTCAATCAGCCCCAGCATTTT.

The V and J genes are TRBV7-8 and TRBJ1-5; 9 bases fit TRBD1. V lost 1 base and J lost 6; bases outside the gene matches: 10. CDR1 is SGHVS and CDR2 is FQNEAQ in the germline V gene. The CDR3 has 17 residues. Here the CDR3 reads CASSLGGWGQGSQPQHF. DNA of the CDR3: TGTGCCAGCAGCTTAGGTGGTTGGGGACAGGGTAGTCAGCCCCAGCATTTT.

This clone was recorded at least ten times. The chain has TRBV9 and TRBJ2-1; D perhaps matches TRBD2 (6 bases). The V end was cut by 3 bases, the J end by 8 bases, with 12 bases between. This CDR3 contains 13 residues. Germline CDR1 SGDLS, CDR2 YYNGEE. The CDR3 sequence: CASSGGLKDEQFF. CDR3 sequence (DNA): TGTGCCAGCAGCGGGGGACTGAAGGATGAGCAGTTCTTC.

This clone was detected once. CDR3: CASSYRDKNTEAFF. CDR3 DNA sequence: TGTGCCAGCAGCTATCGGGACAAGAACACTGAAGCTTTCTTT. The V and J genes are TRBV27 and TRBJ1-1, with D tentatively TRBD1 (6 bases). The CDR3 is 14 residues long. Germline loops: CDR1 MNHEY, CDR2 SMNVEV (reference sequence). The V gene lost 6 bases and the J gene lost 1 base, with 12 bases spanning the gap.

The gene calls are TRBV25-1 and TRBJ1-1; 8 bases are shared with TRBD1. The CDR3 extends over 15 amino acids. Germline values: CDR1 MGHDK, CDR2 SYGVNS. V was clipped by 5 bases and J by 1 base; unmatched bases: 6. CDR3 residues: CASSPWTGTNTEAFF. In DNA, the CDR3 is TGTGCCAGCAGTCCTTGGACAGGGACGAACACTGAAGCTTTCTTT.

The rearrangement links TRBV3-1 (or the pseudogene TRBV3-2) to TRBJ2-3; 13 bases match TRBD2. Germline V gene lookup returns CDR1 LGHDT and CDR2 YNNKEL (reference sequence). The CDR3 contains 15 residues. V gave up 4 bases and J gave up 6 bases; unmatched junction bases: 4. The CDR3 is CASSRLAGGRDTQYF. The CDR3 DNA sequence: TGTGCCAGCAGCCGACTAGCGGGGGGCCGGGATACGCAGTATTTT.